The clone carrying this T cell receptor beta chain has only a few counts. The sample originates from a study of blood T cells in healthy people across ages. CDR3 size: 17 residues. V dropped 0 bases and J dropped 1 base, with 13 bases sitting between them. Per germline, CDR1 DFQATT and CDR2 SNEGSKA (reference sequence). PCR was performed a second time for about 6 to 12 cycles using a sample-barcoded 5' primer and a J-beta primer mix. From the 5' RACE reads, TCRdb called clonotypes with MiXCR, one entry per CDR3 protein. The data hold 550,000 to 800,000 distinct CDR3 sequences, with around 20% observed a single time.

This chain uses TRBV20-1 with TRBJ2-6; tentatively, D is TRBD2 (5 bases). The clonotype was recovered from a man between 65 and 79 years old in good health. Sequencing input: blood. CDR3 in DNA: TGCAGTGCTAGAGATCGCTACTGGACTTCTGGGGCCAACGTCCTGACTTTC. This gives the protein CSARDRYWTSGANVLTF.